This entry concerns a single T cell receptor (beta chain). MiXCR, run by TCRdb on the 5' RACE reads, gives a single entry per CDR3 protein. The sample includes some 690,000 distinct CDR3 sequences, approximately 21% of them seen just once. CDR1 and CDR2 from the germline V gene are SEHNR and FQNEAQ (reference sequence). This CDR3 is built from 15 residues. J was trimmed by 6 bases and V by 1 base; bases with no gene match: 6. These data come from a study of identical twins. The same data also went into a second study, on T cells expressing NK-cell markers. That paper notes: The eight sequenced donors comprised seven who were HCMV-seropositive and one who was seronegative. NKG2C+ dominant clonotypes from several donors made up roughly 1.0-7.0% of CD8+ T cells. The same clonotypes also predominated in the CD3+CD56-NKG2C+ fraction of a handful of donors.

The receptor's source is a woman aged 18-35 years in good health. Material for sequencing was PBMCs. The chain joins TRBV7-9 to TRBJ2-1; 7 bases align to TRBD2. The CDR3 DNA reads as TGTGCCAGCAGCTTAGGGGCCGGCGGGAGCAATGAGCAGTTCTTC. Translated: CASSLGAGGSNEQFF.